The 27 T cell receptor beta chains below all came from one sample that was sequenced in a study of radiotherapy plus CTLA-4 blockade in lung cancer. The data were produced by immunoSEQ multiplex PCR, yet TCRdb's version contains in-frame clones alone and is incomplete. The data contain approximately 34,000 clones, roughly 70% of them singletons. Sequencing used peripheral blood, obtained from a patient treated with radiotherapy plus ipilimumab. The receptors originated from a human donor with non-small cell lung cancer who had stable disease on radiotherapy plus ipilimumab.

The genes are TRBV27 and TRBJ2-7; D not certain. Germline CDR1 is MNHEY and CDR2 is SMNVEV (reference sequence). V shed 5 bases and J shed 2 bases, with 13 bases lying between them. This CDR3 is built from 14 residues. The CDR3 loop reads CASSLNYPPYEQYF. The CDR3 nucleotides are TGTGCCAGCAGTCTAAACTATCCGCCCTACGAGCAGTACTTC.

The chain couples TRBV28 to TRBJ1-4; tentative D call: TRBD1 (5 bases). Germline CDR1 and CDR2: MDHEN and SYDVKM. CDR3 length equals 18 residues. The V end was cut by 5 bases, the J end by 1 base, with 20 bases between. CDR3 loop: CASSSQGPNMVTNEKLFF. The CDR3 DNA is TGTGCCAGCAGTAGCCAGGGTCCGAATATGGTAACTAATGAAAAACTGTTTTTT.

This chain connects TRBV11-2 to TRBJ2-5; TRBD2 agrees at 9 bases. Losses at the gene ends were 3 bases for V and 4 bases for J; bases not matched to a gene: 6. Per the germline V gene, CDR1 is SGHAT and CDR2 is FQNNGV. The CDR3 covers 15 residues. The CDR3 loop is CASSLLLAGGETQYF. CDR3 coding DNA: TGTGCCAGCAGCTTGCTACTAGCGGGTGGAGAGACCCAGTACTTC.

J is TRBJ1-1 and V is TRBV7-9, with 7 bases fitting TRBD1. This CDR3 contains 11 residues. CDR1 SEHNR and CDR2 FQNEAQ come from the germline V gene (reference sequence). The J segment lost 7 bases and the V segment lost 8 bases, leaving 4 bases of the junction unmatched. The chain's CDR3 is CASSRQGEAFF. In DNA, the CDR3 is TGTGCCAGCTCCCGACAGGGTGAAGCTTTCTTT. Complete variable domain (other parts from reference TRBV7-9 and TRBJ1-1): DTGVSQNPRHKITKRGQNVTFRCDPISEHNRLYWYRQTLGQGPEFLTYFQNEAQLEKSRLLSDRFSAERPKGSFSTLEIQRTEQGDSAMYLCASSRQGEAFFGQGTRLTVV.

This chain connects TRBV7-9 to TRBJ2-3, with 8 nucleotides matching TRBD2. Trimming cost V 6 bases and J 2 bases; bases outside gene matches: 19. The CDR3 sequence is 19 residues long. Germline lookup yields CDR1 SEHNR and CDR2 FQNEAQ (reference sequence). DNA of the CDR3: TGTGCCAGCAGTCGACGCGGTGGGCGTAGCGGGAAACCCACAGATACGCAGTATTTT. It translates to CASSRRGGRSGKPTDTQYF.

This chain connects TRBV28 to TRBJ2-7, with 16 bases identical to TRBD2. Germline assignment: CDR1 MDHEN and CDR2 SYDVKM. The trim removed 3 bases at V and 2 bases at J, leaving 4 bases unmatched. CDR3 length: 17 amino acids. Here the CDR3 DNA reads TGTGCCAGCAGTTTGGGGACTAGCGGGAGGGCAGCCTACGAGCAGTACTTC. Translating gives CASSLGTSGRAAYEQYF.

The rearrangement links TRBV19 to TRBJ1-5; D may be TRBD1 (5 bases). The germline V gene has CDR1 LNHDA and CDR2 SQIVND (reference sequence). Trimming removed 9 bases from V and 0 bases from J, with 15 bases in between. This CDR3 is 15 amino acids long. CDR3 residues: CASRRDLTSNQPQHF. For the CDR3, the DNA is TGTGCCAGCCGCCGGGACTTAACTAGCAATCAGCCCCAGCATTTT. The full variable domain, rest sourced from reference TRBV19 and TRBJ1-5, is DGGITQSPKYLFRKEGQNVTLSCEQNLNHDAMYWYRQDPGQGLRLIYYSQIVNDFQKGDIAEGYSVSREKKESFPLTVTSAQKNPTAFYLCASRRDLTSNQPQHFGDGTRLSIL.

V and J are TRBV5-4 and TRBJ2-6; the D gene is possibly TRBD1 (5 bases). V was cut by 7 bases and J by 5 bases, with 25 bases left in between. The germline V gene encodes CDR1 SGHNT and CDR2 YYREEE (reference sequence). This CDR3 is built from 18 residues. The CDR3 region has the DNA TGTGCCAGCTCAGGGCACGTAACCAGACAAAGTCGGGCCAACGTCCTGACTTTC. Its translation is CASSGHVTRQSRANVLTF.

Relative to its sample, this clone is medium-sized. This chain uses TRBV6-5 with TRBJ1-3; D is unresolved. In germline, CDR1 is MNHEY, CDR2 SVGAGI. Trimming stripped 3 bases from V and 4 bases from J, with 7 bases between. This CDR3 has 13 residues. Written as DNA, the CDR3 is TGTGCCAGCAGTTATAACCCCGGAAACACCATATATTTT. Translating gives CASSYNPGNTIYF.

This chain uses TRBV7-8 with TRBJ2-7, with TRBD2 matching over 14 bases. V dropped 4 bases and J dropped 6; count of bases not matched to a gene: 5. The CDR3 is made up of 15 amino acids. CDR1 is SGHVS, CDR2 FQNEAQ, per germline. The CDR3 DNA follows: TGTGCCAGCAGCTCCGGGACTAGCGGGAGAGTCGAGCAGTACTTC. Its translation: CASSSGTSGRVEQYF.

This clone has a handful of counts. This chain connects TRBV5-1 to TRBJ2-5, with a possible D match to TRBD2 (6 bases). V was cut by 5 bases and J by 0 bases, with 8 bases left in between. The CDR3 spans 13 residues. CDR1 and CDR2 (germline): SGHRS, YFSETQ. The CDR3 reads CASRGGDQETQYF. CDR3 in DNA: TGCGCCAGCAGGGGCGGGGACCAAGAGACCCAGTACTTC.

CDR3 loop: CASRREGNTIYF. The CDR3 coding sequence is TGTGCCAGCAGGAGAGAAGGAAACACCATATATTTT. V usage is TRBV7-2 and J usage is TRBJ1-3; the D is unclear. CDR1 is SGHTA and CDR2 is FQGNSA in the germline V gene. This CDR3 region has 12 residues. Trimming pared 6 bases from V and 4 bases from J, leaving 7 bases between.

This clone appeared once. The chain uses TRBV6-8 and TRBJ2-7; D might be TRBD1 (6 bases). Germline V gene data show CDR1 as MNHGY and CDR2 as SAAAGT. This CDR3 is built from 15 residues. Trimming took off 2 bases at V and 4 bases at J, with 15 bases between the two ends. CDR3 region: CASSYGTPVMYEQYF. The DNA of the CDR3 is TGTGCCAGCAGTTACGGGACACCCGTTATGTACGAGCAGTACTTC.

A remark on this clone: Other DNA sequences in the same sample also yield this CDR3. CDR3: CASSIARGGTGELFF. Written as DNA, the CDR3 is TGTGCCAGTAGTATAGCGCGGGGGGGCACCGGGGAGCTGTTTTTT. This rearrangement joins TRBV19 to TRBJ2-2; 9 nucleotides align to TRBD2. The CDR3 extends over 15 amino acids. The ends lost 1 base at V and 4 bases at J; junction bases unmatched: 1. CDR1 and CDR2 from the germline V gene are LNHDA and SQIVND (reference sequence).

This clone was seen just once. This may be a read error: a much more frequent sequence differs by one nucleotide. Other DNA variants within this sample encode the same CDR3. The V gene is TRBV5-1, the J gene TRBJ2-7, with 8 bases that match TRBD2. This CDR3 spans 14 amino acids. V was pared by 4 bases and J by 0 bases, with 3 bases of the junction left unmatched. The V gene's germline CDR1 is SGHRS and CDR2 YFSETQ. This CDR3 reads CASSLGTSSYEQYF. DNA of the CDR3: TGCGCCAGCAGCCTGGGGACTAGCTCCTACGAGCAGTACTTC.

This rearrangement joins TRBV10-3 to TRBJ2-1; 13 positions match TRBD2. The CDR3 runs to 17 residues. Germline CDR1 is ENHRY and CDR2 is SYGVKD. With V trimmed by 6 bases and J by 5 bases, 10 bases remained unmatched. The CDR3 loop is CAISKNAGTSGDNEQFF. The CDR3, as DNA: TGTGCCATCAGCAAAAATGCCGGGACTAGCGGGGACAATGAGCAGTTCTTC.

The rearrangement links TRBV6-5 to TRBJ1-1, with a weak D call TRBD1 (6 bases). CDR1 and CDR2 from the germline V gene are MNHEY and SVGAGI. CDR3 size: 14 residues. V was pared by 6 bases and J by 1 base, with 12 bases between. CDR3 loop: CASSRGHKNTEAFF. The CDR3, as DNA: TGTGCCAGCAGCCGGGGACACAAGAACACTGAAGCTTTCTTT.

The chain joins TRBV5-6 to TRBJ1-1; no firm D call. The CDR3 has 13 residues. Per the germline V gene, CDR1 is SGHDT and CDR2 is YYEEEE. V lost 0 bases, J lost 6 bases, and 9 bases lay in between. In DNA, the CDR3 is TGTGCCAGCAGCTTGGCCGGGAAGTCTGAAGCTTTCTTT. Amino acids: CASSLAGKSEAFF.

This clone was seen a handful of times. The chain links TRBV19 to TRBJ2-2; TRBD1 agrees at 9 bases. V was clipped by 7 bases and J by 3 bases; unmatched bases: 12. CDR1 is LNHDA and CDR2 is SQIVND in the germline V gene (reference sequence). The CDR3 totals 17 residues. The CDR3 DNA reads as TGTGCCAGTACCCCAAGGGGACAGGGAGTGTACACCGGGGAGCTGTTTTTT. As protein: CASTPRGQGVYTGELFF.

The chain couples TRBV5-1 to TRBJ2-1; D assignment may be TRBD1 or TRBD2 (6 bases each). CDR3 size: 13 residues. Germline V CDR1 and CDR2: SGHRS, YFSETQ. V was shortened by 7 bases and J by 12 bases, with 20 bases between the two germline ends. CDR3 region: CASGLPEGGSQFF. The CDR3 region has the DNA TGCGCCAGCGGCCTTCCGGAAGGGGGGTCGCAGTTCTTC.

CDR3 residues: CASSLGDRGGVETQYF. DNA of the CDR3: TGTGCCAGCAGCTTGGGGGACAGGGGAGGAGTAGAGACCCAGTACTTC. The chain uses TRBV5-8 and TRBJ2-5; TRBD1 agrees at 10 bases. The CDR3 loop spans 16 amino acids. Germline CDR1 is SGHTS and CDR2 is YDEGEE. Germline trimming cut 0 bases from V and 4 bases from J; bases unmatched to any gene: 6.

This sequence joins TRBV6-5 and TRBJ2-3; D gene unclear. The CDR3 has 8 residues. CDR1 MNHEY and CDR2 SVGAGI come from the germline V gene. This CDR3 is CDTDTQYF. As DNA, the CDR3 is TGTGACACAGATACGCAGTATTTT.

V is TRBV4-3 and J is TRBJ2-7; 8 positions match TRBD2. CDR3 size: 14 residues. The germline gives CDR1 LGHNA, CDR2 YSLEER. V was pared by 0 bases and J by 6 bases, with 4 bases of the junction left unmatched. The CDR3 nucleotides are TGCGCCAGCAGCCAAGATAAGGCGGGAGGCGAGCAGTACTTC. It yields the protein CASSQDKAGGEQYF.

The chain is built from TRBV5-5 and TRBJ2-7, with D hard to call. Trimming took off 0 bases at V and 1 base at J, with 8 bases between the two ends. The CDR3 spans 14 residues. Germline values: CDR1 SGHKS, CDR2 YYEKEE (reference sequence). The CDR3 here is CASSLVSGSYEQYF. The CDR3 DNA reads as TGTGCCAGCAGCTTGGTGTCAGGTTCCTACGAGCAGTACTTC.

The chain has TRBV18 and TRBJ2-7; tentative D call: TRBD2 (5 bases). Germline V lookup: CDR1 KGHSH, CDR2 LQKENI. Trimming left V 1 base short and J 3 bases short, with 7 bases between. This CDR3 has 13 amino acids. The CDR3 nucleotides read TGTGCCAGCTCACCACTCGGAGGCTACGAGCAGTACTTC. This gives the protein CASSPLGGYEQYF.

This chain joins TRBV7-9 and TRBJ1-1, with TRBD1 identical over 9 bases. CDR3 length equals 15 residues. After removal of 5 bases from V and 0 bases from J, the junction contained 4 bases not matched to a gene. Germline V gene data show CDR1 as SEHNR and CDR2 as FQNEAQ (reference sequence). CDR3 nucleotide sequence: TGTGCCAGCAGCCCCCGGGACAGGGTGAACACTGAAGCTTTCTTT. It is translated as CASSPRDRVNTEAFF.

The chain joins TRBV11-2 to TRBJ2-3, with 10 bases identical to TRBD2. With V trimmed by 1 base and J by 3 bases, 7 bases remained unmatched. The germline V gene encodes CDR1 SGHAT and CDR2 FQNNGV. The CDR3 is made up of 17 amino acids. The CDR3 DNA sequence: TGTGCCAGCAGCTTAGGGAGGATAGCGGGAGGTACAGATACGCAGTATTTT. Its protein product is CASSLGRIAGGTDTQYF.